This section outlines one TCR beta chain sequence together with its context. Original handling: Amplification from reference gene primers served as the basis for estimated nucleated cell counts. TCRdb's copy holds only in-frame clones and misses some; the assay was immunoSEQ multiplex PCR. The V and J calls and clone size were taken over from that table, and D and trimming were inferred from the DNA. The sample holds over 150,000 clones; more than 90% are singletons and the top ten take approximately 0.56%. The data are from a study of blood T cell repertoires in COVID-19. In the study overall: COVID-19 samples collected from the United States, Italy and Spain covered acute and convalescent phases. Sample material is recorded as cDNA or gDNA derived from T cells, B-cell-depleted T cells, or PBMCs.

V was pared by 2 bases and J by 2 bases, with 4 bases of the junction left unmatched. The CDR3 runs to 16 residues. Germline CDR1 MNHEY, CDR2 SMNVEV (reference sequence). This clonotype was sampled from a man between 45 and 60 years old with acute or convalescent COVID-19. Material: peripheral blood. The chain combines TRBV27 with TRBJ2-7; 12 bases match TRBD2. This chain's CDR3 is CASSLLAGGLTYEQYF. The CDR3 DNA sequence: TGTGCCAGCAGTTTACTAGCGGGAGGGCTAACCTACGAGCAGTACTTC.